This T cell receptor (beta chain) originates from a study of beta chain features in type 1 diabetes (dated by TCRdb to the late 2010s). With regard to the full study: Mean age, gender distribution, total cell number and subset yield were not different between patients and healthy donors. The study compared the TCRB repertoires of sorted circulating CD4+ T cell subsets in recently diagnosed type 1 diabetes patients with those in matched healthy donors. Regulatory and stem cell-like memory subsets were obtained from only 8 patients and about 8 healthy donors, while naive and central memory subsets were obtained from all 30 or so donors. A total of about 110,000,000 sorted cells were examined across all samples, and a strong correlation was observed between cell number per subset and RNA yield. Broader findings and caveats from the paper: Naive, central memory and regulatory TCRB repertoires appeared to be more alike among patients than among healthy donors. Sequencing cDNA rather than genomic DNA could over-represent highly expressing activated cells, although activation and CD3 levels did not differ between groups. At VDJ recombination sites, type 1 diabetes patients had fewer insertions and more deleted nucleotides, which implies abnormalities in thymic rearrangement. Because small numbers of individuals were included in the HLA sub-analyses, any influence of HLA type on TCRB rearrangement was left unresolved. Shorter templates might be favored by PCR, yet because patient and control samples were amplified and corrected together, any such skew would affect both groups equally. In all four CD4+ subsets, TCRB CDR3 length was moderately but significantly shorter in type 1 diabetes patients.

Turning to this clone: The antigen it binds to is not known. No base quality information exists; no much larger clone differs at one position.

Each donor gave one peripheral blood draw, averaging around 0.11 L, which was collected into heparinised tubes. Naive, central memory, regulatory and stem cell-like memory CD4+ T cells were sorted on a BD FACSAria II using a panel including CD45RO, CCR7, CD25, CD127, CD95 and CD27. A purity above 95% was achieved for all sorted populations. PBMCs were separated immediately by Lymphoprep density gradient centrifugation and were stained directly, without being cultured. So that batch effects would be minimized, each experiment stained and sorted samples in pairs, pairing one healthy donor with one patient. The High Capacity cDNA Reverse Transcription Kit was used to reverse transcribe all of the isolated RNA, meaning that expressed TCRB transcripts were what got sequenced. Deep immunoSEQ sequencing was performed on naive, central memory and regulatory T cell samples, with an average of roughly 3.5 million total reads per sample. Sorted cells were lysed in RLT buffer, and RNA was extracted using DNase-treated RNeasy Micro or Mini kits according to cell number. To prevent cross-contamination, every cell subset was processed on its own, while patient and healthy donor samples were processed together. The immunoSEQ multiplex PCR was used to amplify TCRB sequences from cDNA, generating 87-bp fragments that spanned the CDR3 region. Amplicons were sequenced on the Illumina HiSeq platform. The original pipeline was this. PCR bias was corrected computationally using synthetic template baselines, and reads within Hamming distance 2 were collapsed, with unmergeable singletons discarded. By aligning reads against IMGT, V, D and J genes, CDR3 length, and insertions or deletions at six rearrangement sites were assigned. Within each subset, clonotype counts were normalized to sorted cell number, and only after that were true diversity and Gini coefficients computed with the tcR R package. Repertoire sharing was quantified using the overlap coefficient calculated on TCRB nucleotide sequences. Entries here come from immuneACCESS through TCRdb and include only in-frame sequences with V and J called. Some clones fail to appear in such tables; in the studies checked, an unresolved V gene covers under half of the shortfall, and the cause of the remainder is unknown. V, J and clone size were drawn from that table, and D and trimming were deduced from the DNA. This sample has 150,000 to 180,000 clones in its table, and 9% to 12% of those were observed once. Of the sample, more than 0.4% falls within the top ten clones.

Sample: central memory CD4+ T cells from blood. This receptor was obtained from a man aged 25 to 40 with type 1 diabetes.

The DNA is TGCGCCAGCAGCTTGGGTAGCGGGTCCTTCTACGAGCAGTACTTC. This yields the protein CASSLGSGSFYEQYF. The V and J genes are TRBV5-1 and TRBJ2-7, and TRBD2 aligns with 7 junction nucleotides. Germline trimming: 0 bases from V, 3 bases from J; junction bases outside gene matches: 6. The germline V gene specifies SGHRS as CDR1 and YFSETQ as CDR2. The CDR3 goes from the cysteine to the phenylalanine over 15 residues. The kept DNA is CDR3 alone, 45 bases in frame from the first base. Full variable domain (CDR3 extended with the reference TRBV5-1 and TRBJ2-7 proteins): KAGVTQTPRYLIKTRGQQVTLSCSPISGHRSVSWYQQTPGQGLQFLFEYFSETQRNKGNFPGRFSGRQFSNSRSEMNVSTLELGDSALYLCASSLGSGSFYEQYFGPGTRLTVT.